The sample holds many counts of the clone carrying this T cell receptor beta chain. Antigen unknown. RNA transcripts served as the template for amplifying TCR beta CDR3 regions. With the HTBI primer set, the TCR CDR3 went through a first round of RT-PCR. TCRdb re-analysed the multiplex PCR reads in MiXCR, keeping a single row per CDR3 protein. Here the sample spans about 410,000 distinct CDR3 sequences, roughly 15% being singletons. This sample was taken from a study of T cells in Graves' hyperthyroidism and ophthalmopathy. The germline V gene has CDR1 GTSNPN and CDR2 SVGIG (reference sequence). CDR3 length equals 15 residues. Trimming left V 2 bases short and J 8 bases short, with 18 bases between. In the ophthalmopathy cohort, Clinical Activity Score was at least 3, NOSPECS grade at least 4, and duration under 3 months. General observations from the study: Ophthalmopathy was distinguished from stable hyperthyroidism by 13 V-J signatures.

The receptor was isolated from a man aged 18 to 35 with Graves' ophthalmopathy. Specimen: blood. The chain recombines TRBV30 with TRBJ2-2; no clear D gene. This chain's CDR3 is CAWSLPRAGLGELFF. The DNA for the CDR3 is TGTGCCTGGAGTCTCCCTCGGGCAGGTCTAGGGGAGCTGTTTTTT.